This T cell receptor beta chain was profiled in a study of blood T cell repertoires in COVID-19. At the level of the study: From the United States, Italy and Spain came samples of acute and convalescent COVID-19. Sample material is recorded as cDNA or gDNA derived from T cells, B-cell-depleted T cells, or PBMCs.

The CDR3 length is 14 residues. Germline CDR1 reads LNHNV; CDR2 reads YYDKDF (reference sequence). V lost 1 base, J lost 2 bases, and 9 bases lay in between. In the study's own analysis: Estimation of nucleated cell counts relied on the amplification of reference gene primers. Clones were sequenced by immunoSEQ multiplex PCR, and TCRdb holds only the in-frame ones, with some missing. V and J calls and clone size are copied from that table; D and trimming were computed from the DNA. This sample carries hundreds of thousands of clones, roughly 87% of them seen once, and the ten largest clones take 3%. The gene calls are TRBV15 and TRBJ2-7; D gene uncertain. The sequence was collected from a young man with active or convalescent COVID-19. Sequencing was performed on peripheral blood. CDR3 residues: CATSRALFPYEQYF. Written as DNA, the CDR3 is TGTGCCACCAGCAGAGCTCTATTCCCCTACGAGCAGTACTTC.